This T cell receptor (beta chain) was sequenced in a study of B cell selection in AIRE deficiency (dated by TCRdb to about 2019). About the full investigation: A comparison of TCRbeta repertoires of sorted blood CD4+ conventional T cells and regulatory T cells was made between AIRE-deficient patients and healthy controls. The TCR-sequenced cohort comprised roughly 5 AIRE-deficient APECED patients and roughly 5 healthy control donors.

TCRbeta chain sequencing was performed with the immunoSEQ platform. The study's own analysis went as follows. When conventional T cell repertoires were pooled, patients gave 110,000 or so distinct in-frame TCRbeta sequences, while healthy donors gave 130,000 to 150,000. Treg TCRbeta sequences found in two or more individuals were classed as public, and these public Treg TCRbeta sequences were then looked for in Tconv repertoires. Differences between groups were assessed by Mann-Whitney U tests with Bonferroni-Dunn correction in GraphPad Prism 7.03. TCRdb re-hosts the immuneACCESS table, in-frame sequences only. Its copies lack some clones; in the studies checked, an unresolved V gene accounts for under half of them, and the cause for the rest is not known. The D gene and trimming were derived from the DNA, and the V and J assignments and clone size from that table. The sample has some 20,000 clones on record, 95% to 98% of them singletons. 0.17% of the sample is held by the ten biggest clonotypes.

V is cut by 7 bases and J by 2 bases, and the space between the germline ends is 16 bases. From the cysteine through the phenylalanine, the CDR3 covers 15 amino acids. CDR3 DNA is the only sequence kept; it has 45 bases, read in frame from the first base. CDR1 SNHLY and CDR2 FYNNEI were looked up in the germline V gene. This clone appeared once. Its binding antigen is unknown. Within one base of it there is no much larger clone, and no base qualities were kept. Conventional CD4 T cells were sorted as cells that were CD4+CD127+. APECED syndrome was present in the AIRE-deficient patients. Tconv and Treg cells for TCRbeta sequencing were sorted on a FACSAria flow cytometer. Sorted cells were collected into 5-ml round-bottom polystyrene tubes, and dry cell pellets were frozen at -80°C before sequencing. What the research found in general, with its limitations: Tconv and Treg cells from AIRE-deficient patients showed TCRBV gene usage, CDR3 length and TCR diversity similar to those of healthy donors. CDR3s were shorter in shared Treg sequences, reflecting a bias toward rearrangements that have few non-templated nucleotide insertions. Of roughly 3,600 shared Treg TCRbeta sequences, roughly 29% were shared only among healthy donors and around 9.4% only among patients, suggesting less efficient Treg selection without AIRE. Only TCRbeta chains were sequenced, and roughly 40% of shared healthy-donor Treg sequences were also present in healthy Tconv cells, possibly due to differing TCRalpha chains. Approximately 33% of the Treg TCRbeta sequences shared among healthy donors turned up in patient Tconv cells, suggesting that Treg-biased clones are diverted into the Tconv compartment.

The sequence is built from TRBV2 and TRBJ2-3; the D gene is possibly TRBD2, with 7 bases matching. The receptor was isolated from a human donor with AIRE deficiency. The material sequenced was conventional CD4+ T cells sorted from PBMCs. The DNA sequence is TGTGCCAGCATTGGGGGGGCCATAAACACAGATACGCAGTATTTT. Translated, this is CASIGGAINTDTQYF.